The 31 T cell receptor beta chains listed next were all sequenced from one sample in a study of Ad26.COV2.S vaccination and SARS-CoV-2 variants. Sample treatment: 19 received Ad26.COV2.S at low or high dose, single or two shots; roughly 5 received placebo; per-sample allocation not given. Specimen acquisition occurred on day 63 following the initial vaccine or placebo injection. Data came from immunoSEQ multiplex PCR; TCRdb stores just in-frame clones and leaves some out. The data contain about 440,000 clones, about nine tenths of them singletons. The source material was peripheral blood, sampled in a trial of Ad26.COV2.S vaccine versus placebo. The receptors originated from a person between 18 and 65 years old who received the Ad26.COV2.S COVID-19 vaccine or a placebo.

The chain couples TRBV4-2 to TRBJ2-2, with 14 positions matching TRBD2. CDR1 and CDR2 (germline): LGHNA, YNFKEQ. The CDR3 has 18 residues. Germline trimming cut 1 base from V and 6 bases from J; bases unmatched to any gene: 7. The CDR3 region has the DNA TGTGCCAGCAGCCAAGGTCTGGGGACTAGCGGGAGTCCCGGGGAGCTGTTTTTT. It specifies CASSQGLGTSGSPGELFF.

The CDR3 DNA sequence: TGTGCCAGCAGCTCTCGAGGGGGCTACTTGTCGCTATACGGCTACACCTTC. This gives the protein CASSSRGGYLSLYGYTF. This chain uses TRBV28 with TRBJ1-2; 7 bases line up with TRBD1. The CDR3 totals 17 residues. Looked up from germline, CDR1 is MDHEN and CDR2 is SYDVKM. The J segment lost 8 bases and the V segment lost 6 bases, leaving 21 bases of the junction unmatched.

The chain couples TRBV9 to TRBJ2-7; D might be TRBD1 (6 bases). With 3 bases removed from V and 4 bases from J, the gap between germline ends came to 14 bases. Germline CDR1 and CDR2: SGDLS and YYNGEE. CDR3 size: 14 residues. CDR3 coding DNA: TGTGCCAGCAGCGCCGAGATGGGGGCGTACGAGCAGTACTTC. It specifies CASSAEMGAYEQYF. The full variable domain, its missing parts supplied by reference TRBV9 and TRBJ2-7, is DSGVTQTPKHLITATGQRVTLRCSPRSGDLSVYWYQQSLDQGLQFLIQYYNGEERAKGNILERFSAQQFPDLHSELNLSSLELGDSALYFCASSAEMGAYEQYFGPGTRLTVT.

The rearrangement links TRBV4-3 to TRBJ1-2; 7 bases match TRBD1. The CDR3 is made up of 17 amino acids. Germline V lookup: CDR1 LGHNA, CDR2 YSLEER. J was trimmed by 4 bases and V by 0 bases; bases with no gene match: 11. CDR3 residues: CASSQEVGRGQPYGYTF. CDR3 nucleotide sequence: TGCGCCAGCAGCCAAGAAGTTGGGAGGGGGCAACCCTATGGCTACACCTTC.

The chain is built from TRBV10-3 and TRBJ2-3, with 8 bases matching TRBD2. J was trimmed by 3 bases and V by 6 bases; bases with no gene match: 11. This CDR3 is 16 amino acids long. Germline assignment: CDR1 ENHRY and CDR2 SYGVKD. The CDR3 region has the DNA TGTGCCATCAGCCGTGGTGAGGGACTAGGTACAGATACGCAGTATTTT. It codes for CAISRGEGLGTDTQYF.

The rearrangement links TRBV7-8 to TRBJ2-2; D not resolved. Germline lookup yields CDR1 SGHVS and CDR2 FQNEAQ. The V gene lost 2 bases and the J gene lost 4 bases, with 5 bases spanning the gap. This CDR3 region has 13 residues. CDR3 DNA: TGTGCCAGCAGCTTATATTCCACCGGGGAGCTGTTTTTT. Translated: CASSLYSTGELFF.

V gene TRBV9 combines with J gene TRBJ1-1, with D possibly TRBD1 on 5 matching bases. V lost 0 bases, J lost 2 bases, and 14 bases lay in between. The germline V gene has CDR1 SGDLS and CDR2 YYNGEE. The CDR3 covers 16 residues. The CDR3 DNA reads TGTGCCAGCAGCGTAGGGACAAGTCCCTTAAACACTGAAGCTTTCTTT. Translating it yields CASSVGTSPLNTEAFF.

The J gene is TRBJ1-2, the V gene TRBV6-5, with 7 bases that match TRBD1. The germline V gene encodes CDR1 MNHEY and CDR2 SVGAGI. The CDR3 totals 14 residues. The ends lost 6 bases at V and 4 bases at J; junction bases unmatched: 8. The CDR3 spells CASRRKGATYGYTF. The CDR3 coding sequence is TGTGCCAGCAGACGAAAGGGGGCCACCTATGGCTACACCTTC.

The rearrangement joins TRBV7-9 to TRBJ1-5; possible D gene TRBD1, 6 bases. Germline V gene sequence: CDR1 SEHNR, CDR2 FQNEAQ (reference sequence). CDR3 length equals 14 residues. Trimming pared 1 base from V and 7 bases from J, leaving 11 bases between. As DNA, the CDR3 is TGTGCCAGCAGCTTAGACAGGGCAAACCAGCCCCAGCATTTT. As protein: CASSLDRANQPQHF.

The chain uses TRBV5-8 and TRBJ2-1, with 12 bases lining up with TRBD2. CDR1 is SGHTS, CDR2 YDEGEE, per germline. The CDR3 contains 15 residues. The V gene end was trimmed by 5 bases and the J gene end by 4 bases; junction bases not matched to a gene: 4. The CDR3 region has the DNA TGTGCCAGCAGACTCCTAGCGGGAGGGTACAATGAGCAGTTCTTC. Encoded protein: CASRLLAGGYNEQFF.

This rearrangement joins TRBV24-1 to TRBJ2-3; 12 bases map to TRBD1. The CDR3 sequence is 16 residues long. Germline V lookup: CDR1 KGHDR, CDR2 SFDVKD. Trimming at V came to 5 bases and at J to 2 bases, leaving 4 bases not matched to a gene. The CDR3 here is CATSAQGQGATDTQYF. The CDR3 DNA reads as TGTGCCACCAGTGCCCAGGGACAGGGGGCCACAGATACGCAGTATTTT.

Concerning this clone: Compared with germline, one end of the junction differs, possibly owing to a read error. This chain links TRBV7-9 with TRBJ2-6, with 12 positions matching TRBD1. This CDR3 is built from 17 residues. Germline loops: CDR1 SEHNR, CDR2 FQNEAQ (reference sequence). CDR3 in amino acids: CASSLTGQGAGANVLTF. The CDR3 DNA reads as TGTGCCAGCAGCTTAACGGGACAGGGGGCTGGGGCCAACGTCCTAACTTTC.

V is TRBV25-1 and J is TRBJ1-2, with D unresolved. Trimming pared 4 bases from V and 8 bases from J, leaving 14 bases between. The germline V gene has CDR1 MGHDK and CDR2 SYGVNS. This CDR3 comprises 13 residues. The CDR3 loop is CASSGPQAGGYTF. Written as DNA, the CDR3 is TGTGCCAGCAGTGGGCCCCAAGCGGGAGGCTACACCTTC.

The genes are TRBV4-2 and TRBJ2-6; weak D call: TRBD1 (5 bases). The ends were cut back, 4 bases at V and 0 bases at J, with 13 bases in the middle. CDR3 length: 17 residues. Germline V gives CDR1 LGHNA, CDR2 YNFKEQ. For the CDR3, the DNA is TGTGCCAGCAGCCGAGACAGACCCAACTCTGGGGCCAACGTCCTGACTTTC. Amino acids: CASSRDRPNSGANVLTF.

DNA of the CDR3: TGTGCCAGCAGCGTAGGATCCAGGGGCCTGGCCGGGGAGCTGTTTTTT. As protein: CASSVGSRGLAGELFF. The chain combines TRBV9 with TRBJ2-2, with D perhaps matching TRBD1 (6 bases). The CDR3 spans 16 residues. V gave up 0 bases and J gave up 6 bases, with 15 bases separating them. Germline V gene data show CDR1 as SGDLS and CDR2 as YYNGEE. Looking up the rest from reference TRBV9 and TRBJ2-2 gives the full variable domain: DSGVTQTPKHLITATGQRVTLRCSPRSGDLSVYWYQQSLDQGLQFLIQYYNGEERAKGNILERFSAQQFPDLHSELNLSSLELGDSALYFCASSVGSRGLAGELFFGEGSRLTVL.

The chain uses TRBV5-8 and TRBJ1-6; D not certain. V dropped 0 bases and J dropped 10 bases, with 2 bases sitting between them. CDR3 size: 11 residues. Germline V gives CDR1 SGHTS, CDR2 YDEGEE. The CDR3 region is CASSLDSPLHF. CDR3 coding DNA: TGTGCCAGCAGCTTGGACTCACCCCTCCACTTT.

V is TRBV19 and J is TRBJ2-3; 9 nucleotides line up with TRBD2. Germline V gives CDR1 LNHDA, CDR2 SQIVND (reference sequence). V lost 8 bases to trimming and J lost 4 bases; unmatched junction nucleotides: 10. The length of the CDR3 is 15 residues. CDR3 in DNA: TGTGCCAGTGGAGGACTAGCGCGAGGGTCAGATACGCAGTATTTT. Protein sequence: CASGGLARGSDTQYF.

The chain uses TRBV7-9 and TRBJ2-3, with D perhaps TRBD2 (5 bases). CDR3 size: 14 residues. Trimming took 0 bases from V and 5 from J, leaving 9 bases between them. Germline CDR1 and CDR2: SEHNR and FQNEAQ (reference sequence). For the CDR3, the DNA is TGTGCCAGCAGCTTAGCGGGAGTGGAAGATACGCAGTATTTT. Translation gives CASSLAGVEDTQYF.

This CDR3 reads CAWSLNALRNTIYF. The CDR3 nucleotides read TGTGCCTGGAGCCTTAATGCCCTTCGGAACACCATATATTTT. The rearrangement links TRBV30 to TRBJ1-3; D is ambiguous. This CDR3 has 14 residues. From germline, CDR1 is GTSNPN and CDR2 SVGIG (reference sequence). The V end was cut by 3 bases, the J end by 7 bases, with 16 bases between.

The chain employs TRBV12-3 or TRBV12-4 and TRBJ1-3; D not certain. The CDR3 is 11 residues long. V was pared by 7 bases and J by 8 bases, with 9 bases between. The CDR3 reads CASNSGDTIYF. The DNA for the CDR3 is TGTGCCAGCAATAGCGGGGACACCATATATTTT.

The gene calls are TRBV28 and TRBJ2-7, with 8 bases matching TRBD2. Looked up from germline, CDR1 is MDHEN and CDR2 is SYDVKM. V was clipped by 2 bases and J by 3 bases; unmatched bases: 6. The CDR3 covers 15 residues. CDR3 amino acids: CASSLVSGSLYEQYF. CDR3 coding DNA: TGTGCCAGCAGTTTAGTAAGCGGGAGTCTCTACGAGCAGTACTTC.

The V gene is TRBV15, the J gene TRBJ2-3, with 12 bases lining up with TRBD2. Germline CDR1 LNHNV, CDR2 YYDKDF (reference sequence). V shed 1 base and J 5 bases; nucleotides not matched to a gene: 4. This CDR3 has 16 residues. Here the CDR3 reads CATSRGGLAGLDTQYF. In DNA, the CDR3 is TGTGCCACCAGCAGAGGCGGACTAGCGGGATTAGATACGCAGTATTTT.

This rearrangement joins TRBV24-1 to TRBJ2-1; 8 bases agree with TRBD2. Germline loops: CDR1 KGHDR, CDR2 SFDVKD. V shed 5 bases and J 5 bases; nucleotides not matched to a gene: 10. The CDR3 is 16 residues long. In DNA, the CDR3 is TGTGCCACCAGTGCCACCCCGGGACTAGTGCACAATGAGCAGTTCTTC. Translating gives CATSATPGLVHNEQFF.

The rearrangement uses TRBV2 and TRBJ1-2; D is uncertain. CDR1 is SNHLY, CDR2 FYNNEI, per germline. The CDR3 sequence is 13 residues long. Trimming removed 2 bases at V and 4 bases at J, with 8 bases between. In DNA, the CDR3 is TGTGCCAGCAGTGAACGGGCAGTCTATGGCTACACCTTC. Amino acid sequence: CASSERAVYGYTF.

This clone was recorded once. V and J are TRBV9 and TRBJ1-1; 10 nucleotides align to TRBD1. V shed 5 bases, J shed 1 base, and the junction held 8 bases outside the gene matches. The germline CDR1 and CDR2 sequences are SGDLS and YYNGEE. The CDR3 spans 16 residues. The CDR3 is CASSYTGTGANTEAFF. The CDR3 DNA is TGTGCCAGCAGTTATACCGGGACAGGGGCGAACACTGAAGCTTTCTTT.

CDR3 DNA: TGTGCCAGCAGTTTGCGAGAATTCAGTCAGCCCCAGCATTTT. Amino acid sequence: CASSLREFSQPQHF. The V call is TRBV28, the J call TRBJ1-5; D not resolved. V was pared by 3 bases and J by 6 bases, with 12 bases between. This CDR3 comprises 14 residues. Germline V lookup: CDR1 MDHEN, CDR2 SYDVKM.

V and J are TRBV27 and TRBJ2-3, with TRBD2 identical over 8 bases. The CDR3 sequence is 14 residues long. After removal of 5 bases from V and 3 bases from J, the junction contained 4 bases not matched to a gene. Germline-derived CDR1 and CDR2 are MNHEY and SMNVEV (reference sequence). The CDR3, as DNA: TGTGCCAGCAGTCCCCCGGGAGGGACAGATACGCAGTATTTT. Amino acid sequence: CASSPPGGTDTQYF.

This rearrangement joins TRBV7-9 to TRBJ2-7; D is unresolved. This CDR3 contains 15 residues. Germline CDR1 is SEHNR and CDR2 is FQNEAQ (reference sequence). Trimming took off 4 bases at V and 5 bases at J, with 18 bases between the two ends. CDR3 protein: CASSSPDRRLHEQYF. CDR3 bases: TGTGCCAGCAGCTCCCCGGACCGTCGCCTCCACGAGCAGTACTTC.

The gene calls are TRBV4-2 and TRBJ2-2; TRBD1 matches at 7 bases. This CDR3 region has 15 residues. From germline, CDR1 is LGHNA and CDR2 YNFKEQ. Trimming took 3 bases from V and 5 from J; bases not matched to a gene: 6. CDR3 nucleotides: TGTGCCAGCAGCCAGGCCGGGACAGATACCGGGGAGCTGTTTTTT. This encodes CASSQAGTDTGELFF.

This clone was observed once. The chain uses TRBV2 and TRBJ2-7; 7 bases align to TRBD2. The CDR3 contains 13 residues. J gave up 0 bases and V 7 bases, and 3 bases lay outside the gene matches. The V gene's germline CDR1 is SNHLY and CDR2 FYNNEI. Here the CDR3 DNA reads TGTGCCAGCACGTGGACTAGCTCCTACGAGCAGTACTTC. It encodes CASTWTSSYEQYF.

The V call is TRBV7-3, the J call TRBJ2-3, with D possibly being TRBD2 (6 bases). Trimming left V 6 bases short and J 6 bases short, with 19 bases between. Germline loops: CDR1 SGHTA, CDR2 FQGTGA. The CDR3 has 15 residues. In DNA form, the CDR3 reads TGTGCCAGCAGTGAATCCGGGAGTATCGCCGATACGCAGTATTTT. Protein product: CASSESGSIADTQYF.